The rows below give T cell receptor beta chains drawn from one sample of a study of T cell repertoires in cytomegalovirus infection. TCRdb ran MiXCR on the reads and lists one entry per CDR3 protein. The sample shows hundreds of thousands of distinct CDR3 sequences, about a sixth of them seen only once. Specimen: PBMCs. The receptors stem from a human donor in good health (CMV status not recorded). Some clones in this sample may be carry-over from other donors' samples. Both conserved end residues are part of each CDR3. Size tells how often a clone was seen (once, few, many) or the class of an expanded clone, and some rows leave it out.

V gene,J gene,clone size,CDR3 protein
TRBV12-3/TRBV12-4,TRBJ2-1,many,CASSRGEGPYNEQFF
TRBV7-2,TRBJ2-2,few,CASSALAGGNTGELFF
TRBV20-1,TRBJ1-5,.,CSASRTGPNQPQHF
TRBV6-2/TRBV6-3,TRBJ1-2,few,CASRSRDRGFGYTF
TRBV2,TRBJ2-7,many,CASSSGEDEQYF
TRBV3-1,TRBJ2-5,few,CASQRGGGRNQETQYF
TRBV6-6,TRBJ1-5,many,CASSLAGQRCQPQHF
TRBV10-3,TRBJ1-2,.,CAIRQQGAHYGYTF
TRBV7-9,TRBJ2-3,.,CASSSQAGSFTDTQYF
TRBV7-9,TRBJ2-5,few,CASSLAASQETQYF
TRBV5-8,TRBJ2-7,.,CASSLAKSSGGSF
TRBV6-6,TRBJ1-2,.,CASTTEQGVGYTF
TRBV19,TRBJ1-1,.,CASSPWRSGGAEAFF
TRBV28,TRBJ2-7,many,CASSSTVYSYEQYF
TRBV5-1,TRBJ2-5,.,CASSSDSDRQETQYF
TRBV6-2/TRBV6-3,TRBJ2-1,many,CASSYTGEPYNEQFF
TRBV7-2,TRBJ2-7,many,CASRISGGTEQYF